This T cell receptor beta chain was sequenced for a study of cytomegalovirus exposure and HLA in healthy donors. It was with 60 Vbeta and 13 Jbeta primers that the PCR ran. TCRdb's copy holds only in-frame clones and misses some; the assay was immunoSEQ multiplex PCR. The table shows 100,000 to 150,000 clones, with about 72% occurring only once. This clone was observed a handful of times. Its antigen is currently unknown. Study observations and caveats: The study recorded over 150 TCR beta chains that were cytomegalovirus-associated. Prior analysis indicated that the majority of TCR beta V segments exhibited productivity approximately 87% or approximately 30% of the time. Immune exposure information comprised only CMV serostatus.

The donors comprised healthy bone marrow donors. There are 15 residues in the CDR3. V gave up 0 bases and J gave up 12 bases; unmatched junction bases: 9. The germline V gene encodes CDR1 SEHNR and CDR2 FQNEAQ (reference sequence). Sample: PBMCs. This TCR derives from a female donor in good health and CMV-seronegative. J is TRBJ2-1 and V is TRBV7-9; 9 nucleotides match TRBD1. CDR3 loop: CASSLAGQGGGGQFF. The CDR3 nucleotides are TGTGCCAGCAGCTTAGCGGGACAGGGCGGAGGTGGGCAGTTCTTC.